The 16 T cell receptor beta chains below all came from one sample that was sequenced in a study of T cell responses to AZD1222 COVID-19 vaccine. The data were produced by immunoSEQ multiplex PCR, yet TCRdb's version contains in-frame clones alone and is incomplete. The sample includes roughly 98,000 clones, about 88% seen only once; the top ten take 16%. The material was peripheral blood, obtained 28 days after the second AZD1222 dose. The source is an adult who received the AZD1222 COVID-19 vaccine.

The chain carries TRBV10-3 and TRBJ1-1; 7 nucleotides align to TRBD1. The CDR3 spans 15 residues. The trim removed 4 bases at V and 1 base at J, leaving 6 bases unmatched. Germline V gives CDR1 ENHRY, CDR2 SYGVKD. Here the CDR3 DNA reads TGTGCCATCAGTGCCCGGGACAGAAGGAACACTGAAGCTTTCTTT. This encodes CAISARDRRNTEAFF.

The chain combines TRBV27 with TRBJ2-2; 11 bases are shared with TRBD1. With 5 bases clipped from V and 7 bases from J, the junction kept 6 bases outside the gene matches. CDR1 MNHEY and CDR2 SMNVEV come from the germline V gene (reference sequence). The CDR3 runs 15 residues. CDR3 sequence: CASSPGQGARGELFF. Here the CDR3 DNA reads TGTGCCAGCAGTCCTGGACAGGGGGCGCGCGGGGAGCTGTTTTTT.

The rearrangement links TRBV11-3 to TRBJ2-1; D perhaps matches TRBD1 (6 bases). The CDR3 has 15 residues. Trimming left V 1 base short and J 2 bases short, with 9 bases between. CDR1 is SGHNT, CDR2 YENEEA, per germline. CDR3 coding DNA: TGTGCCAGCAGCTTAGGGGGGCAGGCCTACAATGAGCAGTTCTTC. It translates to CASSLGGQAYNEQFF.

The chain is built from TRBV7-8 and TRBJ1-2; D is undetermined. The V end lost 5 bases, the J end lost 4 bases, and 14 bases lay between the germline ends. This CDR3 spans 14 amino acids. In germline, CDR1 is SGHVS, CDR2 FQNEAQ. CDR3 loop: CASSLGQVTYGYTF. The DNA for the CDR3 is TGTGCCAGCAGCCTGGGTCAGGTAACCTATGGCTACACCTTC.

V and J are TRBV7-8 and TRBJ2-7, with TRBD2 identical over 7 bases. Trimming removed 5 bases from V and 5 bases from J; junction bases left unmatched: 15. Germline V CDR1 and CDR2: SGHVS, FQNEAQ. The CDR3 spans 16 residues. CDR3: CASSRQAGRVLDEQYF. In DNA form, the CDR3 reads TGTGCCAGCAGCCGACAAGCGGGACGAGTTTTAGACGAGCAGTACTTC.

The CDR3 region is CASIIGGEQFF. DNA of the CDR3: TGTGCCAGCATCATAGGAGGTGAGCAGTTCTTC. The chain recombines TRBV27 with TRBJ2-1; a weak D match, TRBD2 (5 bases). Germline assignment: CDR1 MNHEY and CDR2 SMNVEV (reference sequence). V was shortened by 7 bases and J by 9 bases, with 10 bases between the two germline ends. This CDR3 is 11 amino acids long.

The chain has TRBV4-1 and TRBJ1-1, with 7 bases aligning to TRBD1. Germline CDR1 reads MGHRA; CDR2 reads YSYEKL. V shed 7 bases, J shed 1 base, and the junction held 3 bases outside the gene matches. The CDR3 runs 13 residues. In nucleotides, the CDR3 is TGCGCCAGCAACCAGGGGGGGAACACTGAAGCTTTCTTT. Amino acids: CASNQGGNTEAFF.

The chain has TRBV5-1 and TRBJ2-7, with 11 bases fitting TRBD2. CDR1 and CDR2 (germline): SGHRS, YFSETQ. Losses at the gene ends were 2 bases for V and 3 bases for J; bases not matched to a gene: 13. The CDR3 length is 18 residues. CDR3 sequence reads: CASSLLPTSGGLSYEQYF. DNA of the CDR3: TGCGCCAGCAGCTTACTACCTACTAGCGGGGGCCTCAGCTACGAGCAGTACTTC.

In DNA, the CDR3 is TGTGCCAGCAGCTTAGGGGCCCCCCATATCGGTGAAGCTTTCTTT. Amino acid sequence: CASSLGAPHIGEAFF. The J gene is TRBJ1-1, the V gene TRBV7-9; no definite D call. CDR3 length equals 15 residues. Germline V gene data show CDR1 as SEHNR and CDR2 as FQNEAQ (reference sequence). V lost 1 base, J lost 7 bases, and 16 bases lay in between.

V gene TRBV7-2 combines with J gene TRBJ2-1; the D call may be TRBD1 or TRBD2 (5 bases each). The CDR3 has 16 amino acids. In germline, CDR1 is SGHTA, CDR2 FQGNSA. Trimming took off 5 bases at V and 7 bases at J, with 21 bases between the two ends. CDR3 in DNA: TGTGCCAGCAGCCAAGCTTCCGGGACCCGCTTTAATGAGCAGTTCTTC. Its protein product is CASSQASGTRFNEQFF.

This sequence joins TRBV10-1 and TRBJ2-2; D may match TRBD1 or TRBD2 (5 bases each). The CDR3 consists of 13 residues. The V end lost 7 bases, the J end lost 4 bases, and 10 bases lay between the germline ends. Germline assignment: CDR1 WNHNN and CDR2 SYGVQD (reference sequence). CDR3 nucleotides: TGCGCCAGCAAGGGACGGTCCACCGGGGAGCTGTTTTTT. Translation: CASKGRSTGELFF.

The V and J genes are TRBV10-3 and TRBJ2-7; D is ambiguous. Germline-derived CDR1 and CDR2 are ENHRY and SYGVKD. V was shortened by 3 bases and J by 2 bases, with 8 bases between the two germline ends. The CDR3 runs to 13 residues. As DNA, the CDR3 is TGTGCCATCAGTGAAGAAGGCCCCTACGAGCAGTACTTC. It encodes CAISEEGPYEQYF.

V usage is TRBV5-1 and J usage is TRBJ2-3, with D perhaps TRBD1 or TRBD2 (5 bases each). V lost 3 bases to trimming and J lost 1 base, with 12 bases between them. CDR1 and CDR2 from the germline V gene are SGHRS and YFSETQ. CDR3 size: 15 residues. DNA for the CDR3: TGCGCCAGCAGCTCTAAACTAGGGGGCACAGATACGCAGTATTTT. Amino acid sequence: CASSSKLGGTDTQYF. The full variable domain, completed using reference TRBV5-1 and TRBJ2-3, is KAGVTQTPRYLIKTRGQQVTLSCSPISGHRSVSWYQQTPGQGLQFLFEYFSETQRNKGNFPGRFSGRQFSNSRSEMNVSTLELGDSALYLCASSSKLGGTDTQYFGPGTRLTVL.

DNA of the CDR3: TGTGCCTGGAGCCTACAGGCGATCGCTTTCTTT. Encoded protein: CAWSLQAIAFF. The J gene is TRBJ1-1, the V gene TRBV30, with a weak D call TRBD1 (5 bases). V dropped 3 bases and J dropped 11 bases, with 13 bases sitting between them. The CDR3 totals 11 residues. Looked up from germline, CDR1 is GTSNPN and CDR2 is SVGIG (reference sequence).

The V gene is TRBV6-5, the J gene TRBJ1-5; no reliable D call. The germline V gene encodes CDR1 MNHEY and CDR2 SVGAGI. The CDR3 spans 15 residues. V lost 5 bases, J lost 0 bases, and 11 bases lay in between. CDR3 sequence: CASSRTRLSNQPQHF. In nucleotides, the CDR3 is TGTGCCAGCAGTCGGACGAGACTTAGCAATCAGCCCCAGCATTTT.

The chain carries TRBV6-6 and TRBJ1-4; no clear D gene. Per germline, CDR1 MNHNY and CDR2 SVGAGI (reference sequence). CDR3 size: 15 residues. Trimming cost V 6 bases and J 2 bases, with 13 bases left between them. Here the CDR3 reads CASSLSRGTNEKLFF. CDR3 nucleotides: TGTGCCAGCAGCCTTTCCCGGGGTACTAATGAAAAACTGTTTTTT.